This T cell receptor beta chain was obtained from a study of cytomegalovirus exposure and HLA in healthy donors. In its sample, this clone was seen a few times. The CDR3 is made up of 17 amino acids. Germline V lookup: CDR1 MNHEY, CDR2 SMNVEV (reference sequence). Trimming stripped 6 bases from V and 0 bases from J, with 15 bases between. Use of 60 Vbeta and 13 Jbeta primers characterized the PCR. Generated by immunoSEQ multiplex PCR, the TCRdb table keeps only in-frame clones and is missing some. The sample includes 97,000 or so clones, 9.4% of them seen just once. The sequence was obtained from a man aged 50-59 years in good health and CMV-seropositive. The gene calls are TRBV27 and TRBJ2-6; no definite D call. The sequencing input was PBMCs. The CDR3 spells CASRKALIGSGANVLTF. The CDR3 bases are TGTGCCAGCAGAAAAGCCCTCATTGGCTCTGGGGCCAACGTCCTGACTTTC.